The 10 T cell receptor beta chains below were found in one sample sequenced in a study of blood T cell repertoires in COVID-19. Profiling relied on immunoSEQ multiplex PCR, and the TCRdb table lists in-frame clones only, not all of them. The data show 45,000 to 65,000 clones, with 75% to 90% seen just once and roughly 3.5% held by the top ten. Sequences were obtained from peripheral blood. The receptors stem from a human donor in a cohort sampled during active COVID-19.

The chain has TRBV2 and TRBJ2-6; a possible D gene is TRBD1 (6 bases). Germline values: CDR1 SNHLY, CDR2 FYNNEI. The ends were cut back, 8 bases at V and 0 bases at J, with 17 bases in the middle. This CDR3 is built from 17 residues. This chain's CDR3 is CASGSGTRSSGANVLTF. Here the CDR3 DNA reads TGTGCCAGCGGGTCCGGGACACGGTCCTCTGGGGCCAACGTCCTGACTTTC.

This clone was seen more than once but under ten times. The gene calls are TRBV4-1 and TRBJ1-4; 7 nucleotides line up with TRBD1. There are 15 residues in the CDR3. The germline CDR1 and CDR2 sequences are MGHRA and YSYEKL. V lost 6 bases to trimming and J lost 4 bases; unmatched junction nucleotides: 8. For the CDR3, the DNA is TGCGCCAGCAGACTCACGGGACAGCGTAATGAAAAACTGTTTTTT. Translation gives CASRLTGQRNEKLFF.

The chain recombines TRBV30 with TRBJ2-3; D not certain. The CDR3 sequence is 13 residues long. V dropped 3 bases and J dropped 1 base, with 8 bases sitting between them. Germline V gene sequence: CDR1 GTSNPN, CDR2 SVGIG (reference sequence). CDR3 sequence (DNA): TGTGCCTGGAGGGTGGGCGGCACAGATACGCAGTATTTT. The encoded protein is CAWRVGGTDTQYF.

Here the CDR3 reads CATAKQGIDSYEQYF. As DNA, the CDR3 is TGTGCCACCGCCAAGCAGGGAATCGACTCCTACGAGCAGTACTTC. The chain employs TRBV4-2 and TRBJ2-7; D might be TRBD1 (5 bases). Germline V gene lookup returns CDR1 LGHNA and CDR2 YNFKEQ. The length of the CDR3 is 15 residues. V lost 10 bases and J 0 bases, leaving 19 bases between the germline ends.

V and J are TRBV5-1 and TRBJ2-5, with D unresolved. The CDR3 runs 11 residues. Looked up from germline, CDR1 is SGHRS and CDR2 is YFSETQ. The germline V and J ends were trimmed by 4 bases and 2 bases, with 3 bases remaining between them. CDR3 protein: CASSAQETQYF. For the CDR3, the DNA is TGCGCCAGCAGCGCGCAAGAGACCCAGTACTTC.

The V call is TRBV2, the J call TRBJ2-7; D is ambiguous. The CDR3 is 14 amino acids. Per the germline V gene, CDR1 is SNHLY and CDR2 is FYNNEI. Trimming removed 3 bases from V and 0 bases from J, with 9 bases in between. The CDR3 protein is CASSDNRNSYEQYF. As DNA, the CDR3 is TGTGCCAGCAGTGATAACAGAAACTCCTACGAGCAGTACTTC.

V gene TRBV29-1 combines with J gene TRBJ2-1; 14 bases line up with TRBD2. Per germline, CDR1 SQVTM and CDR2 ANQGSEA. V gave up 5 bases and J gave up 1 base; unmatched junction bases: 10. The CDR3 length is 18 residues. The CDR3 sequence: CSVSGTSGSPRSYNEQFF. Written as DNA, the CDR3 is TGCAGCGTTTCCGGGACTAGCGGGAGCCCACGATCCTACAATGAGCAGTTCTTC.

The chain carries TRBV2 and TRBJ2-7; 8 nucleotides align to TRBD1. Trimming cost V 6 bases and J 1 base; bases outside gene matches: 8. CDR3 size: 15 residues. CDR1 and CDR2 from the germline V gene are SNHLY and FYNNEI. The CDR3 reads CASRTDRGRSYEQYF. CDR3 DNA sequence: TGTGCCAGCAGGACAGACAGGGGTAGGTCCTACGAGCAGTACTTC.

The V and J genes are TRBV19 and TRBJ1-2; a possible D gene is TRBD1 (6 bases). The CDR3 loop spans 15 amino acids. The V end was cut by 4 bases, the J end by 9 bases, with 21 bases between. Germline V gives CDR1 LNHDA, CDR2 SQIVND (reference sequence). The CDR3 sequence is CASSTLRDTRARYTF. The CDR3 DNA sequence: TGTGCCAGTAGTACCCTCCGGGACACGCGAGCACGCTACACCTTC.

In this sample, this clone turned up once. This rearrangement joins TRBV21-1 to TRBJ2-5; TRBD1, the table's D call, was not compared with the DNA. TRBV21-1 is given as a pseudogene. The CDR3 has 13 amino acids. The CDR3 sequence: CASSSRTAETQYF. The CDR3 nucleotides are TGTGCCAGCAGCAGCCGAACAGCAGAGACCCAGTACTTC.